This T cell receptor (beta chain) was profiled in a study of cytomegalovirus exposure and HLA in healthy donors. Study-wide results and limits: A later analysis linked a missense variant in DCLRE1C to the trimming of TCR beta V and J genes.

The PCR made use of 60 Vbeta and 13 Jbeta primers. Measured with immunoSEQ multiplex PCR; TCRdb has only the in-frame clones, and not every one. Here the sample spans roughly 80,000 clones, about four fifths being singletons. About this clone: Its antigen is currently unknown.

The specimen was PBMCs. The receptor comes from a male donor in good health and CMV-seropositive.

The DNA for the CDR3 is TGTGCCAGCAGCACCGGGACTAGCAATGAGCAGTTCTTC. This encodes CASSTGTSNEQFF. The chain has TRBV5-4 and TRBJ2-1, with 8 bases fitting TRBD2. This CDR3 is built from 13 residues. Trimming cost V 4 bases and J 6 bases; bases outside gene matches: 3. Germline V lookup: CDR1 SGHNT, CDR2 YYREEE (reference sequence).